This is a list of T cell receptor beta chains from one sample in a study of T cell responses to AZD1222 COVID-19 vaccine. Generated by immunoSEQ multiplex PCR, the TCRdb table keeps only in-frame clones and is missing some. The sample has some 110,000 clones, roughly 86% seen once; the top ten hold around 3.3%. This specimen consisted of peripheral blood, obtained 28 days after the second dose of the MenACWY control vaccine. Receptors originate from an adult who received the MenACWY meningococcal vaccine as a control. The CDR3 runs from the conserved cysteine through the conserved F or W. The D gene is left open where the match is weak. Clone sizes are given selectively: once, few, many, or a class where the clone is expanded.

J | D | V | size | DNA | CDR3
TRBJ2-7 | TRBD2 | TRBV3-1/TRBV3-2 | . | TGTGCCAGCAGCCAAGCGGCGGGACTAATCTCCGAGCAGTACTTC | CASSQAAGLISEQYF
TRBJ2-5 | TRBD2 | TRBV6-2/TRBV6-3 | . | TGTGCCAGCAGTTACGGGACTAGCCCAGGCCAAGAGACCCAGTACTTC | CASSYGTSPGQETQYF
TRBJ1-2 | TRBD1 | TRBV6-5 | . | TGTGTCCGGGGCAGGGGGGAAGGCTACACCTTC | CVRGRGEGYTF
TRBJ1-3 | TRBD1 | TRBV5-5 | . | TGTGCCAGCAGGCGAGGGACAGCCACCTCTGGAAACACCATATATTTT | CASRRGTATSGNTIYF
TRBJ1-3 | . | TRBV7-2 | . | TGTGCCAGCAGCCAAGGGAGTCTCTCTGGAAACACCATATATTTT | CASSQGSLSGNTIYF
TRBJ2-2 | TRBD1 | TRBV24-1 | . | TGTGCCACCAGTGACCCGCAGGGGGCCCACGGGGAGCTGTTTTTT | CATSDPQGAHGELFF
TRBJ2-1 | . | TRBV15 | . | TGTGCCACCCGCCGGAAGGGGCACGAGCAGTTCTTC | CATRRKGHEQFF
TRBJ2-2 | TRBD1 | TRBV2 | few | TGTGCCAGCAGCGGGACAGGGGTCGCATCGAACACCGGGGAGCTGTTTTTT | CASSGTGVASNTGELFF
TRBJ1-2 | . | TRBV4-2 | once | TGTGCCAGCAGCCAAAACGAGGGGTTCAACTATGGCTACACCTTC | CASSQNEGFNYGYTF
TRBJ1-2 | TRBD1 | TRBV6-2/TRBV6-3 | . | TGTGCCAGCAGTTGGAACCCGACAGGGAGGTCGGGTGGCTACACCTTC | CASSWNPTGRSGGYTF
TRBJ1-6 | TRBD1 | TRBV9 | . | TGTGCCAGCAGCGTACGGTCAGGGGGTTTAAATTCACCCCTCCACTTT | CASSVRSGGLNSPLHF
TRBJ1-2 | . | TRBV6-2/TRBV6-3 | . | TGTGCCAGCAGCCGGAGGGTCCAGTCTAACTATGGCTACACCTTC | CASSRRVQSNYGYTF
TRBJ1-3 | . | TRBV3-1/TRBV3-2 | . | TGTGCCAGCAGCTCAAGGCATGTTTCTGGAAACACCATATATTTT | CASSSRHVSGNTIYF
TRBJ1-4 | TRBD1 | TRBV5-1 | . | TGCGCCAGCAGCCCAGGACAGGGTGCAACTAATGAAAAACTGTTTTTT | CASSPGQGATNEKLFF
TRBJ1-6 | TRBD1 | TRBV11-2 | . | TGTGCCAGCAGGCCGACAGGGAGGTTTTCACCCCTCCACTTT | CASRPTGRFSPLHF
TRBJ2-7 | TRBD2 | TRBV9 | . | TGTGCCAGCAGCCCAGTAGCGGGGGTCCCCGAGCAGTACTTC | CASSPVAGVPEQYF
TRBJ1-2 | . | TRBV10-3 | . | TGTGCCATCAGTGACACCGGACAGATCTATGGCTACACCTTC | CAISDTGQIYGYTF
TRBJ1-5 | . | TRBV3-1/TRBV3-2 | . | TGTGCCAGCAGCCTCGAGGCGGACCGTAGCAATCAGCCCCAGCATTTT | CASSLEADRSNQPQHF
TRBJ1-2 | . | TRBV25-1 | . | TGTGCCAGCAGTACTTACAGGGAAGGCTACACCTTC | CASSTYREGYTF
TRBJ2-7 | . | TRBV7-2 | . | TGTGCCAGCAGCTTAGGCAGGGCTACATACGAGCAGTACTTC | CASSLGRATYEQYF
TRBJ1-3 | . | TRBV5-1 | . | TGCGCCAGCAGCCCATTCAGGGCCTCCTCTGGAAACACCATATATTTT | CASSPFRASSGNTIYF
TRBJ2-7 | TRBD2 | TRBV18 | . | TGTGCCAGCTCCCCGGGACTAGCGGGGGGGCGAGACGAGCAGTACTTC | CASSPGLAGGRDEQYF
TRBJ1-2 | . | TRBV11-2 | . | TGTGCCAGCAGCCCGGGGCCTTATGGCTACACCTTC | CASSPGPYGYTF
TRBJ1-2 | . | TRBV13 | . | TGTGCCAGCAGCGAGAGCCCATATGGCTACACCTTC | CASSESPYGYTF
TRBJ1-2 | . | TRBV14 | . | TGTGCCAGCAGCCAAGGGACGGGGGCCAGCTATGGCTACACCTTC | CASSQGTGASYGYTF
TRBJ2-7 | . | TRBV19 | . | TGTGCCAGTAGTATGTCGGGCGGCACCTACGAGCAGTACTTC | CASSMSGGTYEQYF
TRBJ1-6 | . | TRBV19 | . | TGTGCCAGTTCTACAGGGACTAATTCACCCCTCCACTTT | CASSTGTNSPLHF
TRBJ1-1 | TRBD1 | TRBV5-1 | . | TGCGCCAGCAGCTTGGGTGGGACAGGGGTGCCTGAAGCTTTCTTT | CASSLGGTGVPEAFF
TRBJ1-5 | TRBD1 | TRBV27 | few | TGTGCCAGCAGTTCACGACAGGGGATGCCCCAGCATTTT | CASSSRQGMPQHF
TRBJ2-5 | TRBD1 | TRBV24-1 | . | TGTGCCACCAGTGATTTTGGCGGGACAGGGGTAGAGACCCAGTACTTC | CATSDFGGTGVETQYF
TRBJ2-3 | . | TRBV5-1 | . | TGCGCCAGCGTCCGACAGGCGTCTACAGATACGCAGTATTTT | CASVRQASTDTQYF
TRBJ2-7 | TRBD1 | TRBV10-1 | . | TGCGCCAGCAGATTTTCCGGGACAGGGGCAGTCGAGCAGTACTTC | CASRFSGTGAVEQYF
TRBJ2-5 | . | TRBV2 | . | TGTGCCAGCACAAGAAGCCAAGAGACCCAGTACTTC | CASTRSQETQYF
TRBJ1-3 | TRBD1 | TRBV7-7 | . | TGTGCCAGCAGCTTAGGGACAGGTAGGCTGGGAAACACCATATATTTT | CASSLGTGRLGNTIYF